The rows below give T cell receptor beta chains drawn from one sample of a study of blood T cell repertoires in COVID-19. The method was immunoSEQ multiplex PCR; TCRdb's version includes in-frame clones alone and lacks a portion of them. Of 110,000 or so clones listed, over 75% are singletons. The sample taken for sequencing was peripheral blood. Source of these receptors: a man between 45 and 60 years old with acute or convalescent COVID-19. Each CDR3 is given with its conserved first and last residue. D genes are given only for firm matches. Clone size appears in some rows only: once, few, many, or a class for an expanded clone.

.,TRBV11-2,TRBJ2-3,.,TGTGCCAGCAGCTTAGATCGGTATCGAGATACGCAGTATTTT,CASSLDRYRDTQYF
.,TRBV19,TRBJ1-2,.,TGTGCCAGTAGTATAAACAGGAACTATGGCTACACCTTC,CASSINRNYGYTF
few,TRBV9,TRBJ2-1,.,TGTGCCAGCAGCGTAGGGGGGGATCGGTCCAATGAGCAGTTCTTC,CASSVGGDRSNEQFF
once,TRBV7-8,TRBJ2-3,TRBD2,TGTGCCAGCAGCTTAGGCCCTAGCGGGGGATCCACAGATACGCAGTATTTT,CASSLGPSGGSTDTQYF
.,TRBV2,TRBJ2-5,TRBD2,TGTGCCAGCTGGAGACTAGCGCGAAAGACCCAGTACTTC,CASWRLARKTQYF
.,TRBV4-1,TRBJ1-1,TRBD1,TGCGCCAGCAGCCCGAAACAGGGGTGGGGTAACACTGAAGCTTTCTTT,CASSPKQGWGNTEAFF
few,TRBV11-2,TRBJ1-2,TRBD1,TGTGCCAGCAGCATTACAGGGGGAGACTATGGCTACACCTTC,CASSITGGDYGYTF
.,TRBV9,TRBJ2-3,TRBD2,TGTGCCAGCAGCGAGGGGGTTGGACTAGCGGGGGTCACAGATACGCAGTATTTT,CASSEGVGLAGVTDTQYF
.,TRBV30,TRBJ1-2,.,TGTGCCTGGAGCTCGGGGAATCAGGACTATGGCTACACCTTC,CAWSSGNQDYGYTF
.,TRBV6-1,TRBJ1-5,TRBD1,TGTGCCAGCAGTGAAGCGGGGACAGGGAGGAGGGTAAATCAGCCCCAGCATTTT,CASSEAGTGRRVNQPQHF
.,TRBV25-1,TRBJ2-3,TRBD1,TGTGCCAGCAGTGCTACCGGGACAGGCCTCCGCACAGATACGCAGTATTTT,CASSATGTGLRTDTQYF
.,TRBV5-8,TRBJ1-5,.,TGTGCCAGCAGGCGGGGGGGGAGCAATCAGCCCCAGCATTTT,CASRRGGSNQPQHF
.,TRBV20-1,TRBJ1-2,.,TGCAGTGCTGAAGGGGTGGTTGGCTACACCTTC,CSAEGVVGYTF
.,TRBV5-1,TRBJ1-1,TRBD1,TGCGCCAGCAGCCGCCGGACAGGGGTCGCCGAAGCTTTCTTT,CASSRRTGVAEAFF
.,TRBV5-1,TRBJ2-7,TRBD1,TGCGCCAGCAGACCGACAGGGGACCTCCTTGGCGAGCAGTACTTC,CASRPTGDLLGEQYF
.,TRBV19,TRBJ1-6,TRBD1,TGTGCCAGTAGCACCTCCGGGACAGTTAATTCACCCCTCCACTTT,CASSTSGTVNSPLHF
.,TRBV10-3,TRBJ1-2,TRBD1,TGTGCCATCAGTGCCACAAACCCCGGGACAGGGGGCTATGGCTACACCTTC,CAISATNPGTGGYGYTF
.,TRBV6-5,TRBJ2-3,TRBD1,TGTGCCAGCAGACACAGGGGGTGGGCAGATACGCAGTATTTT,CASRHRGWADTQYF
many,TRBV5-1,TRBJ1-3,.,TGCGCCAGCAGCTTGGAACCACAACGATCTGGAAACACCATATATTTT,CASSLEPQRSGNTIYF
.,TRBV5-1,TRBJ1-1,TRBD1,TGCGCCAGCAGTTTTCAGGGGGTCGGTACTGAAGCTTTCTTT,CASSFQGVGTEAFF
.,TRBV24-1,TRBJ1-5,.,TGTGCCACCAGTGACAGACTTGGACCCCAGCATTTT,CATSDRLGPQHF
.,TRBV5-6,TRBJ1-4,.,TGTGCCAGCAGCTTGGGAGCAACTAATGAAAAACTGTTTTTT,CASSLGATNEKLFF
.,TRBV5-4,TRBJ1-2,.,TGTGCCAGCAGCTTGGTGGGCAGGGATACCTATGGCTACACCTTC,CASSLVGRDTYGYTF
.,TRBV2,TRBJ1-2,TRBD1,TGTGCCAGCAGGACAGGGGTATTTGGTGGCTACACCTTC,CASRTGVFGGYTF
once,TRBV7-2,TRBJ2-1,.,TGTGCCAGCAGTTACGCGGGGCAGACCTACAATGAGCAGTTCTTC,CASSYAGQTYNEQFF
.,TRBV24-1,TRBJ2-3,.,TGTGCCACCAGTGATTTGGGGCGGGGGCCTAGCACAGATACGCAGTATTTT,CATSDLGRGPSTDTQYF
.,TRBV6-6,TRBJ1-1,.,TGTGCCAGCAGTTCCGGACAGCCCACTGAAGCTTTCTTT,CASSSGQPTEAFF
.,TRBV5-6,TRBJ1-2,.,TGTGCCAGCAGCTGGAGGACCGGCTATGGCTACACCTTC,CASSWRTGYGYTF
.,TRBV5-5,TRBJ1-4,TRBD1,TGTGCCAGCAGCTTTGGGACAGGGGACGAAAAACTGTTTTTT,CASSFGTGDEKLFF
.,TRBV7-8,TRBJ2-3,.,TGTGCCAGCAGCGGGGGCCGGGATACGCAGTATTTT,CASSGGRDTQYF
.,TRBV7-2,TRBJ1-1,TRBD1,TGTGCCAGCAGCTTACGGGACAGGGGGCAAGCTTTCTTT,CASSLRDRGQAFF
.,TRBV19,TRBJ2-5,TRBD2,TGTGCCACCAAGACTAGCGGGGGGGTAGAGACCCAGTACTTC,CATKTSGGVETQYF
once,TRBV24-1,TRBJ1-5,.,TGTGCCACCAGTGAATCAAGGGGCTGGGGAGGTCAGCCCCAGCATTTT,CATSESRGWGGQPQHF
.,TRBV5-1,TRBJ1-6,TRBD1,TGCGCCAGCAGCTTCGGACAGGGTGCTTCACCCCTCCACTTT,CASSFGQGASPLHF
.,TRBV19,TRBJ2-3,.,TGTGCCAGTAAACAGCAACCGAGCACAGATACGCAGTATTTT,CASKQQPSTDTQYF
.,TRBV28,TRBJ1-6,TRBD1,TGTGCCAGCAGGTCTCGACAGGGGATAAGTTCACCCCTCCACTTT,CASRSRQGISSPLHF
.,TRBV7-9,TRBJ1-1,.,TGTGCCAGCAGCTCGGGAGGGGGGAACACTGAAGCTTTCTTT,CASSSGGGNTEAFF
.,TRBV3-1/TRBV3-2,TRBJ2-1,.,TGTGCCAGCAGCCAAGGCGCGTTTGCGGGGAATGAGCAGTTCTTC,CASSQGAFAGNEQFF
.,TRBV6-5,TRBJ1-5,TRBD1,TGTGCCAGCCACAGGGGTGGAGAGGGCAATCAGCCCCAGCATTTT,CASHRGGEGNQPQHF
.,TRBV5-1,TRBJ1-3,.,TGCGCCAGCAGCTTGGAGGCAGGCTCCTCTGGAAACACCATATATTTT,CASSLEAGSSGNTIYF
.,TRBV24-1,TRBJ1-4,TRBD1,TGTGCCACCAGTGATGTACAGGGGGCTGTGGAAAAACTGTTTTTT,CATSDVQGAVEKLFF
.,TRBV19,TRBJ2-1,TRBD1,TGTGCCAGTAGTAGATCCGGGACAGGGCAACGTGAGCAGTTCTTC,CASSRSGTGQREQFF
.,TRBV19,TRBJ1-1,TRBD1,TGTGCCAGTAGTACGAACAGGGGGCCGTCTGAAGCTTTCTTT,CASSTNRGPSEAFF
.,TRBV30,TRBJ1-3,TRBD1,TGTGCCTGGAGCAGGGGGAGGTCAGCGGGAAACACCATATATTTT,CAWSRGRSAGNTIYF
few,TRBV5-5,TRBJ1-2,.,TGTGCCAGCAGCTGGCAATATGAGGGGGACTATGGCTACACCTTC,CASSWQYEGDYGYTF